The sequence of this T cell receptor delta chain was determined in a study of Vδ1+ human thymocytes. The template was reverse-transcribed extracted RNA. Pooled V-gene forward primers with one constant-region reverse primer generated the CDR3 amplicons by multiplex PCR. TCRdb repeated clone calling on the multiplex PCR reads with CATT. The table has 50,000 to 75,000 delta-chain clones, roughly 15% seen once. The study, taken as a whole, reports: Thymic delta-chain repertoires held roughly 19% Vdelta2 sequences and few Vdelta3, despite high sort purity. In the thymus, TRG and TRD repertoires looked highly polyclonal with Gaussian CDR3 lengths. Bulk repertoire data may be misinterpreted because of unexpected Vdelta2 sequences.

Germline values: CDR1 NSMFDY, CDR2 ISSIKDK. The CDR3 covers 18 residues. V was clipped by 0 bases and J by 1 base; unmatched bases: 11. Details on this clone: Its antigen is unknown.

Sequenced input: Vdelta1+ gamma-delta thymocytes from the thymus. Subset in this sample: FACS-sorted CD3+ TCRalphabeta- TCRVdelta1+ TCRVdelta2- thymocytes. This rearrangement joins TRAV29/DV5 to TRDJ1, with TRDD3 matching 11 bases. This sequence was found in a girl under two years old who had congenital heart surgery. The CDR3, as DNA: TGTGCAGCAAGCGGCAATGTACTGGGGGATAGGTGCACCGATAAACTCATCTTT. Protein sequence: CAASGNVLGDRCTDKLIF.